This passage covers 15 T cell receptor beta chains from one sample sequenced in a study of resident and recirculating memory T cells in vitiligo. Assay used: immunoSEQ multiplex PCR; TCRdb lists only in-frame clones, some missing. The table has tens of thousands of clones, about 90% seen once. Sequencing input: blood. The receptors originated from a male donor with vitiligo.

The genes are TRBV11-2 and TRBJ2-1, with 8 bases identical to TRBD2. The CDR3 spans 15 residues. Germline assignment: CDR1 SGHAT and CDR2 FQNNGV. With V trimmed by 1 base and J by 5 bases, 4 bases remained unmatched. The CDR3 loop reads CASSLGLARDNEQFF. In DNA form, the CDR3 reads TGTGCCAGCAGCTTAGGACTAGCGAGAGACAATGAGCAGTTCTTC.

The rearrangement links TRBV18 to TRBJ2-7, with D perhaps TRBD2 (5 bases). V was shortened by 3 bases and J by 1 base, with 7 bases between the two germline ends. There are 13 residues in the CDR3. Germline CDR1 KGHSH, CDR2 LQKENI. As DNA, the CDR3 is TGTGCCAGCTCACCCGGGGAGTCCTACGAGCAGTACTTC. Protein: CASSPGESYEQYF.

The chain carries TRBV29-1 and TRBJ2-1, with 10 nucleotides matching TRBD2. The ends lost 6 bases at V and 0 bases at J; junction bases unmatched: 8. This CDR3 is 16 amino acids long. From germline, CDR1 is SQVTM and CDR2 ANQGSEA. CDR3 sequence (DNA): TGCAGCGTCCTTAGCGGGAGGCCCCTCTCCTACAATGAGCAGTTCTTC. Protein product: CSVLSGRPLSYNEQFF.

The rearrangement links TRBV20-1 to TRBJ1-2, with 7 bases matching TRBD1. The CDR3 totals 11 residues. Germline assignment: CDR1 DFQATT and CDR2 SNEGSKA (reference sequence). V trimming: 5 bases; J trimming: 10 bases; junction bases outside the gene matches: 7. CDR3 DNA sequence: TGCAGTGCTTCTCGACAGGGTGACTACACCTTC. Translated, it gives CSASRQGDYTF.

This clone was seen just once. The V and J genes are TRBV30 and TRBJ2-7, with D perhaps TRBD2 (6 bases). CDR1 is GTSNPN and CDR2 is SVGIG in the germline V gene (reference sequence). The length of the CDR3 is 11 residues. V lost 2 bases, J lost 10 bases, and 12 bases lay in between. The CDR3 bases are TGTGCCTGGAGTCAACCGGGACTCCAGTACTTC. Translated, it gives CAWSQPGLQYF.

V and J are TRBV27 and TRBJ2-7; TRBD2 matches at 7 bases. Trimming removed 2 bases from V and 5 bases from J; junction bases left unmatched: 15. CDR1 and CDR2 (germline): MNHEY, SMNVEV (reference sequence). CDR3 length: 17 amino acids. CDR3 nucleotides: TGTGCCAGCAGTTTAAACCCCCCCCTAGCGGAGGCCGACGAGCAGTACTTC. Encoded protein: CASSLNPPLAEADEQYF.

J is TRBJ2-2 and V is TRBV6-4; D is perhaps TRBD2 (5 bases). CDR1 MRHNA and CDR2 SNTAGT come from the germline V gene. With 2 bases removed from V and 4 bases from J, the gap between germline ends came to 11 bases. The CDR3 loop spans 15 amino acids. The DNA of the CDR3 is TGTGCCAGCAGTGACGAGGGAGAGGGCACCGGGGAGCTGTTTTTT. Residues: CASSDEGEGTGELFF.

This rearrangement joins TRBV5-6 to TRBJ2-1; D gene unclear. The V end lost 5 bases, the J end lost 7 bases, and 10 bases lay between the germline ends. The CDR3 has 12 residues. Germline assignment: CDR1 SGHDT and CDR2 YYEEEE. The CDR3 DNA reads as TGTGCCAGCAGTACCATCGGGAATGAGCAGTTCTTC. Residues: CASSTIGNEQFF.

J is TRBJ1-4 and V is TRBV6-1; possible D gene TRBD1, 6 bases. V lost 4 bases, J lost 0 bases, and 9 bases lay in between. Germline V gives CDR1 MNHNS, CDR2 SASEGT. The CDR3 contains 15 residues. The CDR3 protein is CASSGPGATNEKLFF. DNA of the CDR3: TGTGCCAGCAGTGGACCAGGGGCAACTAATGAAAAACTGTTTTTT.

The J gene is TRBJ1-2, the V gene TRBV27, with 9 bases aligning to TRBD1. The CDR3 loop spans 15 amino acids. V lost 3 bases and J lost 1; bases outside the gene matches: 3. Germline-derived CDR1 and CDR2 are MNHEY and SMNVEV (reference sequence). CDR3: CASSFWTGVNYGYTF. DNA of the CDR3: TGTGCCAGCAGTTTCTGGACAGGGGTTAACTATGGCTACACCTTC.

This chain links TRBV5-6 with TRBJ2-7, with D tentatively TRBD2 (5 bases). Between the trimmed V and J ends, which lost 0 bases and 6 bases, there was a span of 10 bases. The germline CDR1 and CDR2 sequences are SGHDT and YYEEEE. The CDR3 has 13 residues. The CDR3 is CASSLAGGSEQYF. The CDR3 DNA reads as TGTGCCAGCAGCTTGGCGGGTGGGAGCGAGCAGTACTTC.

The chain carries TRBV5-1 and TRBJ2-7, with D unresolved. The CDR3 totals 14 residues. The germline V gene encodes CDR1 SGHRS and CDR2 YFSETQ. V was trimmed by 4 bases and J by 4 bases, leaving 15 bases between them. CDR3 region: CASSDVDRLYEQYF. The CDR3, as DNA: TGCGCCAGCAGCGATGTTGATCGACTTTACGAGCAGTACTTC. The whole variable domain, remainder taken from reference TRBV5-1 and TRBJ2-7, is KAGVTQTPRYLIKTRGQQVTLSCSPISGHRSVSWYQQTPGQGLQFLFEYFSETQRNKGNFPGRFSGRQFSNSRSEMNVSTLELGDSALYLCASSDVDRLYEQYFGPGTRLTVT.

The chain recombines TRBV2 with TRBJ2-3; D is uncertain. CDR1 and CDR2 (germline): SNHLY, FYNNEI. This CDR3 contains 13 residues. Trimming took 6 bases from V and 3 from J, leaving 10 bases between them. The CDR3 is CASRALPTDTQYF. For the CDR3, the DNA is TGTGCCAGCAGGGCCCTGCCGACAGATACGCAGTATTTT.

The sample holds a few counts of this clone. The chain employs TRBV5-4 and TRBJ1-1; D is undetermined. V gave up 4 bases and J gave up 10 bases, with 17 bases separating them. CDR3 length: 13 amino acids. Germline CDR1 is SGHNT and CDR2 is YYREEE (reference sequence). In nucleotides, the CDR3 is TGTGCCAGCAGCCCCGGGTCATACGCTGGAGCTTTCTTT. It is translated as CASSPGSYAGAFF.

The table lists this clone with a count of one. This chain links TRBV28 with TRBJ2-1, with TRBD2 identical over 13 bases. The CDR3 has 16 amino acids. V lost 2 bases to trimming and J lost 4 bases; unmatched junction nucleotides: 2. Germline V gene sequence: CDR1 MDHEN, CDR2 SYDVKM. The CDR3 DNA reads TGTGCCAGCAGTTTAGGACTAGCGGGAGTGTACAATGAGCAGTTCTTC. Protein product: CASSLGLAGVYNEQFF.